These 2 T cell receptor beta chains share one sample of origin, sequenced in a study of beta chain features in type 1 diabetes. The whole isolated RNA underwent reverse transcription, so sequencing captured expressed TCRB transcripts. The data were produced by immunoSEQ multiplex PCR, yet TCRdb's version contains in-frame clones alone and is incomplete. Among around 430,000 clones listed, 30% were seen once. The sequencing input was naive CD4+ T cells from blood. All receptors come from a man younger than 35 in good health.

This clone has more than one count but fewer than ten. V gene TRBV23-1 combines with J gene TRBJ2-7, with 12 bases aligning to TRBD2. TRBV23-1 is filed as an ORF, its function uncertain. The CDR3 is 15 amino acids. Germline trimming cut 4 bases from V and 4 bases from J; bases unmatched to any gene: 5. The CDR3 DNA is TGCGCCAGCAGTCGACTAGCGGGAGACGAATACGAGCAGTACTTC. Translating gives CASSRLAGDEYEQYF.

This clone appeared a few times. The chain is built from TRBV6-1 and TRBJ2-6; TRBD1 matches 8 bases. Germline assignment: CDR1 MNHNS and CDR2 SASEGT. Trimming at V came to 1 base and at J to 0 bases, leaving 5 bases not matched to a gene. The CDR3 spans 18 residues. CDR3 region: CASSEVRQGYSGANVLTF. In DNA form, the CDR3 reads TGTGCCAGCAGTGAAGTTAGACAGGGGTACTCTGGGGCCAACGTCCTGACTTTC.